This T cell receptor beta chain is from a study of control samples from healthy donors and cancer patients (dated by TCRdb to the early 2020s). CDR1 and CDR2 are read off the germline V gene (reference sequence) as MNHEY and SMNVEV. V loses 3 bases of germline sequence and J loses 0 bases, and the interval between the two ends is 9 bases. The CDR3 numbers 15 residues from cysteine through phenylalanine. Only the CDR3 DNA is retained, 45 bases long and in frame from the first base. About this clone itself: There is no known antigen for this receptor. No much larger clone is present one base from it, and per-base qualities are unavailable.

The library was obtained by the immunoSEQ multiplex PCR assay. Here the immuneACCESS table is served through TCRdb, limited to in-frame sequences with V and J called. Missing clones are a known gap in these copies; in checked studies unresolved V genes cover under half, and the rest lacks a known reason. The table for this sample lists some 170,000 clones; approximately 94% of them were counted only once. The ten largest clones take up 14% of the sample. The sequence joins TRBV27 to TRBJ2-1; TRBD2 is possibly the D segment (6 matching bases). The sequence derives from a man aged 55 to 70 with colorectal cancer. Sequencing was carried out using PBMCs. The CDR3 reads as follows: CASSFDGSSYNEQFF. The DNA reads as follows: TGTGCCAGCAGTTTCGACGGGAGCTCCTACAATGAGCAGTTCTTC.